The 28 T cell receptor beta chains reported below all come from one sample, sequenced in a study of cytomegalovirus exposure and HLA in healthy donors. Clones were read by immunoSEQ multiplex PCR, and TCRdb kept only the in-frame ones, dropping some. There are 250,000 to 400,000 clones in the sample; 87% occur only once, and more than 0.9% lies in the top ten. What was sequenced was PBMCs. The receptors were gathered from a woman in her twenties or thirties in good health and CMV-seropositive.

V gene TRBV14 combines with J gene TRBJ2-7; D not resolved. Looked up from germline, CDR1 is SGHDN and CDR2 is FVKESK. Trimming took off 4 bases at V and 1 base at J, with 11 bases between the two ends. The CDR3 is made up of 14 amino acids. The CDR3 protein is CASSPRLPSYEQYF. CDR3 DNA: TGTGCCAGCAGCCCTCGTTTACCGTCCTACGAGCAGTACTTC.

The chain recombines TRBV18 with TRBJ1-2, with D tentatively TRBD1 (5 bases). This CDR3 comprises 15 residues. In germline, CDR1 is KGHSH, CDR2 LQKENI. Trimming stripped 3 bases from V and 0 bases from J, with 11 bases between. CDR3 nucleotides: TGTGCCAGCTCACCGGAGACGGGACCTAACTATGGCTACACCTTC. Its protein product is CASSPETGPNYGYTF.

V gene TRBV27 combines with J gene TRBJ2-7; no definite D call. V shed 4 bases and J shed 1 base, with 11 bases lying between them. This CDR3 has 14 amino acids. Germline V lookup: CDR1 MNHEY, CDR2 SMNVEV (reference sequence). CDR3 region: CASSSRSASYEQYF. The CDR3 region has the DNA TGTGCCAGCAGTTCCAGAAGTGCGTCCTACGAGCAGTACTTC.

The gene calls are TRBV9 and TRBJ2-7, with a weak D call TRBD2 (7 bases). Germline CDR1 and CDR2: SGDLS and YYNGEE. CDR3 size: 14 residues. The ends were cut back, 4 bases at V and 4 bases at J, with 15 bases in the middle. DNA of the CDR3: TGTGCCAGCAGCCCCCGGAGGGGGGGGTACGAGCAGTACTTC. This gives the protein CASSPRRGGYEQYF.

This rearrangement joins TRBV11-3 to TRBJ2-7; a possible D gene is TRBD1 (6 bases). CDR1 and CDR2 from the germline V gene are SGHNT and YENEEA. Trimming removed 5 bases from V and 5 bases from J, with 13 bases in between. The CDR3 is 13 amino acids. For the CDR3, the DNA is TGTGCCAGCAGCCCTACAGGGTCCCACGAGCAGTACTTC. Its translation is CASSPTGSHEQYF.

The chain uses TRBV25-1 and TRBJ2-3; perhaps TRBD2 as D (6 bases). Germline loops: CDR1 MGHDK, CDR2 SYGVNS. Trimming shortened V by 4 bases and J by 2 bases, and 10 bases separated the two germline ends. The CDR3 contains 14 residues. CDR3 nucleotide sequence: TGTGCCAGCAGTGCGGGCGGGGTCACAGATACGCAGTATTTT. This translates into CASSAGGVTDTQYF.

The V and J genes are TRBV4-3 and TRBJ2-7, with a possible D match to TRBD2 (5 bases). Germline V CDR1 and CDR2: LGHNA, YSLEER. V lost 0 bases and J 3 bases, leaving 9 bases between the germline ends. This CDR3 spans 14 amino acids. The CDR3 region is CASSQDLRDYEQYF. The CDR3 DNA is TGCGCCAGCAGCCAAGATCTCCGGGACTACGAGCAGTACTTC.

The chain combines TRBV29-1 with TRBJ1-4; 7 bases match TRBD1. Germline loops: CDR1 SQVTM, CDR2 ANQGSEA. The CDR3 has 15 amino acids. Trimming removed 4 bases from V and 0 bases from J; junction bases left unmatched: 5. In DNA, the CDR3 is TGCAGCGTTGCCGGGACAGATACAACTAATGAAAAACTGTTTTTT. Translating gives CSVAGTDTTNEKLFF.

The chain recombines TRBV7-6 with TRBJ2-3; 9 bases line up with TRBD1. This CDR3 region has 16 residues. J was trimmed by 1 base and V by 1 base; bases with no gene match: 3. From germline, CDR1 is SGHVS and CDR2 FNYEAQ. DNA for the CDR3: TGTGCCAGCAGCTTAGACAGGGGGCCAGGCACAGATACGCAGTATTTT. Translated: CASSLDRGPGTDTQYF.

The V call is TRBV28, the J call TRBJ1-2; 7 nucleotides line up with TRBD1. Trimming took 8 bases from V and 5 from J; bases not matched to a gene: 11. The CDR3 has 14 amino acids. Germline CDR1 MDHEN, CDR2 SYDVKM. As DNA, the CDR3 is TGTGCCAGCCTCCCGACAGGGTTAAGGTATGGCTACACCTTC. Residues: CASLPTGLRYGYTF.

The V and J genes are TRBV28 and TRBJ1-1; no firm D call. This CDR3 has 14 residues. Trimming took 6 bases from V and 4 from J, leaving 15 bases between them. CDR1 and CDR2 (germline): MDHEN, SYDVKM. DNA for the CDR3: TGTGCCAGCAGCCTACCCTTAGGCGGCACTGAAGCTTTCTTT. Amino acid sequence: CASSLPLGGTEAFF.

The chain couples TRBV5-6 to TRBJ1-5; TRBD1 aligns across 7 bases. CDR1 is SGHDT and CDR2 is YYEEEE in the germline V gene. With 0 bases clipped from V and 0 bases from J, the junction kept 12 bases outside the gene matches. The CDR3 covers 19 residues. CDR3 sequence: CASSLDLAGGLLSNQPQHF. The CDR3 DNA follows: TGTGCCAGCAGCTTGGATTTGGCAGGGGGACTACTTAGCAATCAGCCCCAGCATTTT.

To note about this clone: At the DNA level, this CDR3 is encoded by other sequences in the same sample as well. V gene TRBV19 combines with J gene TRBJ1-1, with D hard to call. Germline-derived CDR1 and CDR2 are LNHDA and SQIVND (reference sequence). This CDR3 has 14 amino acids. Deletions cut 1 base from V and 1 base from J, with 7 bases between. The CDR3 DNA reads as TGTGCCAGTAGTATAGGCACAGAGAACACTGAAGCTTTCTTT. Translation: CASSIGTENTEAFF.

This chain connects TRBV28 to TRBJ1-6; D remains unclear. The CDR3 is 14 amino acids. Trimming removed 8 bases from V and 6 bases from J, with 14 bases in between. Germline loops: CDR1 MDHEN, CDR2 SYDVKM. CDR3: CASSKDQPNSPLHF. CDR3 nucleotides: TGTGCCAGCTCTAAGGACCAGCCTAATTCACCCCTCCACTTT.

The V call is TRBV7-6, the J call TRBJ1-1; D unresolved. V was pared by 5 bases and J by 4 bases, with 17 bases between. The CDR3 is 15 residues long. Germline assignment: CDR1 SGHVS and CDR2 FNYEAQ. The CDR3 nucleotides read TGTGCCAGCAGCCGTCAAACAAAACGGGGCACTGAAGCTTTCTTT. This sequence encodes CASSRQTKRGTEAFF. Complete variable domain (other parts from reference TRBV7-6 and TRBJ1-1): GAGVSQSPRYKVTKRGQDVALRCDPISGHVSLYWYRQALGQGPEFLTYFNYEAQQDKSGLPNDRFSAERPEGSISTLTIQRTEQRDSAMYRCASSRQTKRGTEAFFGQGTRLTVV.

V usage is TRBV7-8 and J usage is TRBJ2-2; weak D call: TRBD2 (6 bases). CDR3 length equals 18 residues. Trimming took 3 bases from V and 1 from J, leaving 18 bases between them. The germline CDR1 and CDR2 sequences are SGHVS and FQNEAQ. DNA of the CDR3: TGTGCCAGCAGCTTCGCGAAAACGGGACTCCTGAACACCGGGGAGCTGTTTTTT. Amino acid sequence: CASSFAKTGLLNTGELFF.

The chain carries TRBV6-5 and TRBJ1-2, with D maybe TRBD1 (5 bases). V lost 5 bases and J lost 6, with 10 bases in between. This CDR3 spans 12 amino acids. Germline V lookup: CDR1 MNHEY, CDR2 SVGAGI. The CDR3 reads CASSRGVNGYTF. In DNA form, the CDR3 reads TGTGCCAGCAGTCGGGGGGTAAATGGCTACACCTTC.

This clone was observed a handful of times. This rearrangement joins TRBV11-2 to TRBJ2-5; D remains unclear. V dropped 7 bases and J dropped 2 bases, with 11 bases sitting between them. CDR1 and CDR2 (germline): SGHAT, FQNNGV. This CDR3 has 13 amino acids. CDR3 in amino acids: CASNNKRQETQYF. The CDR3 coding sequence is TGTGCCAGCAACAACAAACGGCAAGAGACCCAGTACTTC.

In this sample, this clone turned up once. This chain joins TRBV2 and TRBJ2-5, with 13 bases that match TRBD2. The CDR3 consists of 16 residues. V was clipped by 3 bases and J by 3 bases; unmatched bases: 4. Looked up from germline, CDR1 is SNHLY and CDR2 is FYNNEI. The CDR3: CASSDQTSGGKETQYF. CDR3 DNA: TGTGCCAGCAGTGACCAGACTAGCGGGGGGAAAGAGACCCAGTACTTC.

This rearrangement joins TRBV5-1 to TRBJ2-2, with D perhaps assigned TRBD1 or TRBD2 (6 bases each). The CDR3 runs 16 residues. V was shortened by 1 base and J by 1 base, with 11 bases between the two germline ends. Per the germline V gene, CDR1 is SGHRS and CDR2 is YFSETQ. CDR3 DNA: TGCGCCAGCAGCTTGTTTGGGGGGCGGAACACCGGGGAGCTGTTTTTT. Protein: CASSLFGGRNTGELFF.

The chain carries TRBV6-4 and TRBJ2-3; 12 bases match TRBD2. CDR1 is MRHNA and CDR2 is SNTAGT in the germline V gene. The V gene end was trimmed by 6 bases and the J gene end by 4 bases; junction bases not matched to a gene: 5. This CDR3 spans 15 amino acids. CDR3 in amino acids: CASSPRLAGADTQYF. CDR3 DNA sequence: TGTGCCAGCAGCCCCAGACTAGCGGGGGCAGATACGCAGTATTTT.

The rearrangement links TRBV29-1 to TRBJ2-7; 8 positions match TRBD2. Germline V gives CDR1 SQVTM, CDR2 ANQGSEA. The CDR3 has 14 residues. V lost 3 bases, J lost 0 bases, and 4 bases stayed unmatched. The CDR3 region is CSVETSASSYEQYF. The CDR3 DNA is TGCAGCGTTGAGACTAGCGCGAGCTCCTACGAGCAGTACTTC.

The chain is built from TRBV30 and TRBJ2-6; tentatively, D is TRBD1 (6 bases). From germline, CDR1 is GTSNPN and CDR2 SVGIG (reference sequence). V was trimmed by 7 bases and J by 0 bases, leaving 19 bases between them. The CDR3 length is 17 residues. CDR3: CASLTGPLSSGANVLTF. CDR3 sequence (DNA): TGTGCCTCTCTAACAGGGCCTCTCAGCTCTGGGGCCAACGTCCTGACTTTC.

The rearrangement joins TRBV29-1 to TRBJ2-1; a possible D gene is TRBD1 (7 bases). The CDR3 has 17 amino acids. V was clipped by 6 bases and J by 2 bases, with 23 bases between them. The germline gives CDR1 SQVTM, CDR2 ANQGSEA. CDR3 in DNA: TGCAGCGTGAAACAGGGGTCTGCCGGGGGAGCCTACAATGAGCAGTTCTTC. This sequence encodes CSVKQGSAGGAYNEQFF.

This chain uses TRBV11-3 with TRBJ1-1; D is perhaps TRBD1 (6 bases). V lost 1 base, J lost 7 bases, and 10 bases lay in between. The germline V gene encodes CDR1 SGHNT and CDR2 YENEEA. The CDR3 is made up of 13 amino acids. CDR3 region: CASSLGGRDEAFF. The CDR3 nucleotides are TGTGCCAGCAGCTTAGGGGGGCGGGATGAAGCTTTCTTT.

The chain joins TRBV4-3 to TRBJ1-1; 9 bases map to TRBD1. V dropped 0 bases and J dropped 3; count of bases not matched to a gene: 14. The germline V gene encodes CDR1 LGHNA and CDR2 YSLEER. The CDR3 extends over 19 amino acids. Here the CDR3 DNA reads TGCGCCAGCAGCCAAGAGGGATACAGGGGGCATGCCCTCGACACTGAAGCTTTCTTT. Translated, it gives CASSQEGYRGHALDTEAFF.

The chain uses TRBV11-1 and TRBJ2-3; TRBD1 agrees at 9 bases. Germline CDR1 and CDR2: SGHAT and FQDESV (reference sequence). This CDR3 contains 15 residues. V lost 6 bases, J lost 4 bases, and 8 bases stayed unmatched. In DNA, the CDR3 is TGTGCCAGCAGATATGACAGGGGGAACCCAGATACGCAGTATTTT. Translation: CASRYDRGNPDTQYF. Using reference TRBV11-1 and TRBJ2-3 for the parts outside the CDR3, the full variable domain is EAEVAQSPRYKITEKSQAVAFWCDPISGHATLYWYRQILGQGPELLVQFQDESVVDDSQLPKDRFSAERLKGVDSTLKIQPAELGDSAMYLCASRYDRGNPDTQYFGPGTRLTVL.

This rearrangement joins TRBV7-3 to TRBJ1-4; 8 bases are shared with TRBD1. V lost 5 bases, J lost 7 bases, and 3 bases stayed unmatched. The V gene's germline CDR1 is SGHTA and CDR2 FQGTGA. This CDR3 contains 13 residues. This CDR3 reads CASSRDRGEKLFF. Here the CDR3 DNA reads TGTGCCAGCAGCCGAGACAGGGGTGAAAAACTGTTTTTT.